This TCR beta chain is from a study of cytomegalovirus exposure and HLA in healthy donors. Overall study context: Among about 179 million T cells, an earlier analysis found 120 million or so unique TCR beta sequences. Points from the study as a whole: The only immune exposure information that was available was CMV serostatus. Reported results showed that the classifier diagnosed cytomegalovirus status with high specificity and sensitivity. Among the most significant clusters, several appeared linked to common viral pathogens in a later analysis.

This clone was found once. Its antigen is undetermined. V lost 2 bases to trimming and J lost 2 bases; unmatched junction nucleotides: 1. The CDR3 has 15 residues. Germline-derived CDR1 and CDR2 are SGDLS and YYNGEE. Primers for the PCR totalled 60 Vbeta and 13 Jbeta. Sequenced by immunoSEQ multiplex PCR; TCRdb stores in-frame clones only, minus some. The sample lists 150,000 or so clones, about 79% occurring once. This TCR came from a man aged 35 to 55 in good health and CMV-seropositive. The sample was PBMCs. The chain joins TRBV9 to TRBJ2-2; 9 bases are a match to TRBD2. CDR3 DNA sequence: TGTGCCAGCAGCGTTCTAGCGGGAAACACCGGGGAGCTGTTTTTT. It specifies CASSVLAGNTGELFF. Combining the CDR3 with reference TRBV9 and TRBJ2-2 gives the whole variable domain DSGVTQTPKHLITATGQRVTLRCSPRSGDLSVYWYQQSLDQGLQFLIQYYNGEERAKGNILERFSAQQFPDLHSELNLSSLELGDSALYFCASSVLAGNTGELFFGEGSRLTVL.